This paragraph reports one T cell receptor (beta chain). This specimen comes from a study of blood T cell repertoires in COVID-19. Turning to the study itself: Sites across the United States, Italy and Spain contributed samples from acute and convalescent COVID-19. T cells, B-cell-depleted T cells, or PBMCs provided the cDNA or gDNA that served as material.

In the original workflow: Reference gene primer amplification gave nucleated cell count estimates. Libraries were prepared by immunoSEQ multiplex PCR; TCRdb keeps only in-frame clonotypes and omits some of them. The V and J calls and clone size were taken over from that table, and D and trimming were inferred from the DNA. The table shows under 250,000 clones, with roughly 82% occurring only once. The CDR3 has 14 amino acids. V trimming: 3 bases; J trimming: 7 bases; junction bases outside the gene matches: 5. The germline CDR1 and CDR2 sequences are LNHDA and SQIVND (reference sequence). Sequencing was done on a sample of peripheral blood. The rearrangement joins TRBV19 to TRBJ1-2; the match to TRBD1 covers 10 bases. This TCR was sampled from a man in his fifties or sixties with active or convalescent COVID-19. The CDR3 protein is CASSIRDRGGGYTF. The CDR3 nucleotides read TGTGCCAGTAGTATCCGGGACAGGGGTGGTGGCTACACCTTC.